This T cell receptor (beta chain) appears in the sequencing data of a study of blood T cell repertoires in COVID-19. The CDR3 loop spans 17 amino acids. Germline values: CDR1 SGHAT, CDR2 FQNNGV. Germline trimming cut 1 base from V and 5 bases from J; bases unmatched to any gene: 10. Those who participated ranged in age from about 18 to 95 years and resided in 20 to 30 US areas. Produced via immunoSEQ multiplex PCR; TCRdb's table is partial and in-frame only. Of some 240,000 clones in the sample, about 85% were seen once. Sequenced input: PBMCs or T cells enriched from blood (not recorded which). This clonotype was sampled from a woman between 50 and 59 years old who had been exposed to COVID-19. This chain uses TRBV11-2 with TRBJ1-4; TRBD1 matches 7 bases. The CDR3: CASSLGGRQGKNEKLFF. The CDR3 region has the DNA TGTGCCAGCAGCTTAGGAGGCCGACAGGGTAAAAATGAAAAACTGTTTTTT.